These 20 T cell receptor beta chains share one sample of origin, sequenced in a study of blood T cell repertoires in COVID-19. The data were produced by immunoSEQ multiplex PCR, yet TCRdb's version contains in-frame clones alone and is incomplete. The top ten hold about 28% of the sample, which has over 130,000 clones, around 88% seen once. The material sequenced was peripheral blood. The receptor source for this set is a human donor in a cohort sampled during active COVID-19.

The chain employs TRBV29-1 and TRBJ2-5; TRBD1 aligns across 11 bases. CDR1 and CDR2 (germline): SQVTM, ANQGSEA. This CDR3 has 14 amino acids. Trimming cost V 3 bases and J 5 bases; bases outside gene matches: 5. CDR3 DNA sequence: TGCAGCGTTGACGAGGACAGGGGGCGTGAGACCCAGTACTTC. This sequence encodes CSVDEDRGRETQYF.

The rearrangement joins TRBV5-6 to TRBJ1-6, with 10 nucleotides matching TRBD1. V was clipped by 1 base and J by 9 bases; unmatched bases: 1. Germline CDR1 is SGHDT and CDR2 is YYEEEE. There are 14 residues in the CDR3. In nucleotides, the CDR3 is TGTGCCAGCAGCTTGAGGACAGGGGGTTCACCCCTCCACTTT. This translates into CASSLRTGGSPLHF.

The chain couples TRBV3-1 (or the pseudogene TRBV3-2) to TRBJ2-7; 10 positions agree with TRBD2. Germline V gives CDR1 LGHDT, CDR2 YNNKEL (reference sequence). The CDR3 loop spans 14 amino acids. Trimming cost V 9 bases and J 0 bases; bases outside gene matches: 5. CDR3 sequence: CASSSGGSSYEQYF. CDR3 nucleotides: TGTGCCAGTTCTAGCGGGGGAAGCTCCTACGAGCAGTACTTC.

The V gene is TRBV29-1, the J gene TRBJ2-1, with a possible D match to TRBD2 (5 bases). The germline V and J ends were trimmed by 7 bases and 3 bases, with 10 bases remaining between them. The CDR3 is 12 residues long. Germline V gene sequence: CDR1 SQVTM, CDR2 ANQGSEA. This CDR3 reads CSAYGVYNEQFF. The CDR3 nucleotides are TGCAGCGCGTACGGGGTCTACAATGAGCAGTTCTTC.

This chain links TRBV13 with TRBJ1-4; no clear D. V was cut by 0 bases and J by 7 bases, with 9 bases left in between. This CDR3 has 14 amino acids. Germline V gene sequence: CDR1 PRHDT, CDR2 FYEKMQ (reference sequence). CDR3 loop: CASSLGTMGEKLFF. The DNA for the CDR3 is TGTGCCAGCAGCTTAGGGACTATGGGTGAAAAACTGTTTTTT.

The chain links TRBV12-3 or TRBV12-4 to TRBJ2-7, with D uncertain. V lost 3 bases and J lost 0, with 3 bases in between. There are 12 residues in the CDR3. The CDR3 loop is CASSFHSYEQYF. The CDR3 region has the DNA TGTGCCAGCAGTTTTCACTCCTACGAGCAGTACTTC.

This clone was seen more than once but under ten times. The genes are TRBV5-6 and TRBJ1-6, with D maybe TRBD1 (6 bases). Deletions cut 4 bases from V and 2 bases from J, with 13 bases between. CDR3 length: 16 residues. Looked up from germline, CDR1 is SGHDT and CDR2 is YYEEEE. The CDR3 coding sequence is TGTGCCAGCAGCCGAACAGGGTTAACCTATAATTCACCCCTCCACTTT. Translating it yields CASSRTGLTYNSPLHF.

CDR3 region: CASSIGGSYSNQPQHF. In nucleotides, the CDR3 is TGTGCCAGTAGTATAGGGGGCAGTTATAGCAATCAGCCCCAGCATTTT. The chain links TRBV19 to TRBJ1-5, with D possibly TRBD1 on 5 matching bases. Germline loops: CDR1 LNHDA, CDR2 SQIVND (reference sequence). This CDR3 spans 16 amino acids. Deletions cut 1 base from V and 0 bases from J, with 10 bases between.

The chain uses TRBV27 and TRBJ1-3; D not certain. The CDR3 is 15 amino acids. The germline V gene has CDR1 MNHEY and CDR2 SMNVEV (reference sequence). V lost 4 bases and J lost 0, with 10 bases in between. The CDR3 loop reads CASSSGKYSGNTIYF. The CDR3 DNA sequence: TGTGCCAGCAGTTCCGGGAAATACTCTGGAAACACCATATATTTT.

This chain connects TRBV6-5 to TRBJ1-1; TRBD1 agrees at 11 bases. Germline trimming cut 4 bases from V and 1 base from J; bases unmatched to any gene: 2. Germline V lookup: CDR1 MNHEY, CDR2 SVGAGI. The CDR3 has 15 amino acids. The CDR3 region has the DNA TGTGCCAGCAGTTGGGGGACAGGGGGGAACACTGAAGCTTTCTTT. Encoded protein: CASSWGTGGNTEAFF.

This clone was seen more than once but under ten times. The chain employs TRBV30 and TRBJ2-4; perhaps TRBD1 as D (5 bases). The V gene's germline CDR1 is GTSNPN and CDR2 SVGIG (reference sequence). Trimming removed 5 bases from V and 9 bases from J, with 11 bases in between. This CDR3 has 11 residues. CDR3 nucleotides: TGTGCCTGGTCAATGGGGCGCATTCAGTACTTC. Protein: CAWSMGRIQYF.

The V gene is TRBV5-5, the J gene TRBJ1-5; D is perhaps TRBD1 (6 bases). V dropped 4 bases and J dropped 2 bases, with 13 bases sitting between them. In germline, CDR1 is SGHKS, CDR2 YYEKEE (reference sequence). The CDR3 totals 15 residues. The CDR3 sequence: CASSATYRGNQPQHF. CDR3 sequence (DNA): TGTGCCAGCAGCGCCACCTACAGGGGCAATCAGCCCCAGCATTTT.

The chain links TRBV5-1 to TRBJ2-2, with 7 positions matching TRBD1. This CDR3 contains 15 residues. Germline values: CDR1 SGHRS, CDR2 YFSETQ. Trimming removed 2 bases from V and 2 bases from J; junction bases left unmatched: 3. The CDR3 loop is CASSFRTGNTGELFF. For the CDR3, the DNA is TGCGCCAGCAGCTTTCGGACAGGCAACACCGGGGAGCTGTTTTTT.

The chain employs TRBV7-9 and TRBJ1-6; possible D gene TRBD1, 5 bases. Germline V gives CDR1 SEHNR, CDR2 FQNEAQ (reference sequence). This CDR3 is built from 18 residues. V lost 4 bases, J lost 0 bases, and 16 bases lay in between. CDR3 bases: TGTGCCAGCAGCTCTGCACAGGCTAGGAGCTCCTATAATTCACCCCTCCACTTT. Its translation is CASSSAQARSSYNSPLHF. Combining the CDR3 with reference TRBV7-9 and TRBJ1-6 gives the whole variable domain DTGVSQNPRHKITKRGQNVTFRCDPISEHNRLYWYRQTLGQGPEFLTYFQNEAQLEKSRLLSDRFSAERPKGSFSTLEIQRTEQGDSAMYLCASSSAQARSSYNSPLHFGNGTRLTVT.

This clone appeared a single time. The CDR3 DNA is TGTGCCAGCAGAAAGAGACAGGGTAGCACAGATACGCAGTATTTT. Protein product: CASRKRQGSTDTQYF. The rearrangement joins TRBV7-6 to TRBJ2-3; 7 bases map to TRBD1. The CDR3 is 15 residues long. V lost 6 bases and J lost 0; bases outside the gene matches: 6. Germline V gene data show CDR1 as SGHVS and CDR2 as FNYEAQ.

The CDR3, as DNA: TGTGCCAGCTCACCCCGTCTCCCCGGGGCGGGGGCGAGAGAGACCCAGTACTTC. Translated, it gives CASSPRLPGAGARETQYF. The V call is TRBV18, the J call TRBJ2-5; weak D call: TRBD2 (7 bases). Trimming took off 3 bases at V and 4 bases at J, with 24 bases between the two ends. CDR1 and CDR2 (germline): KGHSH, LQKENI. The CDR3 consists of 18 residues.

This clone was recorded a few times. This sequence joins TRBV5-1 and TRBJ2-7; 10 bases match TRBD1. The V segment lost 3 bases and the J segment 0 bases; nucleotides outside the gene matches: 0. The CDR3 has 14 residues. The germline CDR1 and CDR2 sequences are SGHRS and YFSETQ. The CDR3 loop is CASSWTGGSYEQYF. CDR3 nucleotides: TGCGCCAGCAGCTGGACAGGGGGCTCCTACGAGCAGTACTTC.

The chain employs TRBV2 and TRBJ2-7; tentatively, D is TRBD1 (6 bases). This CDR3 contains 13 residues. Germline-derived CDR1 and CDR2 are SNHLY and FYNNEI. V lost 5 bases and J lost 1, with 9 bases in between. CDR3 nucleotide sequence: TGTGCCAGCAGTTTCGGACAGTCCTACGAGCAGTACTTC. Translated: CASSFGQSYEQYF.

This clone appeared a single time. CDR3 protein: CASSWTEDGQPQHF. The CDR3 nucleotides are TGTGCCAGCAGCTGGACAGAAGACGGTCAGCCCCAGCATTTT. The V call is TRBV7-6, the J call TRBJ1-5; TRBD1 might be the D (6 bases). The germline V and J ends were trimmed by 4 bases and 6 bases, with 13 bases remaining between them. CDR3 length: 14 residues. CDR1 is SGHVS, CDR2 FNYEAQ, per germline.

This CDR3 reads CASSSLSGTGGNQPQHF. CDR3 nucleotides: TGTGCCAGTAGTAGCCTCAGTGGGACAGGGGGCAATCAGCCCCAGCATTTT. The rearrangement links TRBV19 to TRBJ1-5, with TRBD1 matching over 10 bases. After removal of 4 bases from V and 2 bases from J, the junction contained 8 bases not matched to a gene. The germline gives CDR1 LNHDA, CDR2 SQIVND (reference sequence). The length of the CDR3 is 17 residues.